This T cell receptor beta chain was observed in a study of T cells in localized non-small cell lung cancer. Produced via immunoSEQ multiplex PCR; TCRdb's table is partial and in-frame only. The sample shows tens of thousands of clones, 70% to 90% of them seen only once. Regarding the study as a whole: It remains possible that heterogeneity exists, since only one tumor region was sequenced. Uninvolved neighboring lung showed the greatest T cell clonality, exceeding tumor. Among the top 100 tumor clones, a median about 60 appeared in adjacent lung. Blood T cell density predicted longer survival; adjacent-lung clonality, shorter.

From germline, CDR1 is WNHNN and CDR2 SYGVQD (reference sequence). Trimming at V came to 6 bases and at J to 9 bases, leaving 12 bases not matched to a gene. CDR3 size: 16 residues. Details on this clone: Antigen specificity is unknown.

This receptor was taken from a female donor aged 60 or older with stage I lung adenocarcinoma. The starting material was peripheral blood, obtained before any cancer treatment. The chain is built from TRBV10-1 and TRBJ2-1, with TRBD2 identical over 12 bases. The CDR3 loop reads CASSPSTSGRRGEQFF. CDR3 in DNA: TGCGCCAGCAGCCCTAGTACTAGCGGGAGGAGAGGTGAGCAGTTCTTC.